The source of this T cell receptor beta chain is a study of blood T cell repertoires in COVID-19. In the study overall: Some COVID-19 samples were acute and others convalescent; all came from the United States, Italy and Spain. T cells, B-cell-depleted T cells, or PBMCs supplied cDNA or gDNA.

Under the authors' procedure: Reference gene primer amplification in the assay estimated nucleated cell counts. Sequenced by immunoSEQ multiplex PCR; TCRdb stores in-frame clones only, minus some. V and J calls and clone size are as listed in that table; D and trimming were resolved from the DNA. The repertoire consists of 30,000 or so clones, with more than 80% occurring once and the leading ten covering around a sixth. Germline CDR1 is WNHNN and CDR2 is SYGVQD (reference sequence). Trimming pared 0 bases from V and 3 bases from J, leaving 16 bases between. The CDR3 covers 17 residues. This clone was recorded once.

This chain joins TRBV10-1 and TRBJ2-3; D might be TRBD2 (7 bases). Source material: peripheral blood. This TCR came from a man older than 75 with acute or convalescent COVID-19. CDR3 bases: TGCGCCAGCAGTGAGTCGGCTACAGGGAGGGAGACAGATACGCAGTATTTT. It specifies CASSESATGRETDTQYF.